These T cell receptor beta chains were read from a single sample in a study of CD8 T cells in Susac syndrome. TCRdb fed the immunoSEQ multiplex PCR reads into MiXCR, producing one record per CDR3 protein. The sample yields some 130,000 distinct CDR3 sequences, 95% seen once. The specimen was CD8+ T cells from PBMCs. Receptors were obtained from a human donor with Susac syndrome. Both conserved end residues are part of each CDR3. The D gene is left open where the match is weak. Only some rows state a clone size, as once, few, many or a class for expanded clones.

clone size	V gene	J gene	D gene	CDR3 DNA	CDR3 protein
NA	TRBV5-4	TRBJ2-1	NA	TGTGCCAGCAGCCCGTTAATTCAGGGAGAGCAGTTCTTC	CASSPLIQGEQFF
NA	TRBV5-6	TRBJ2-5	NA	TGTGCCAGCAGCTTGGATGACTACCAAGAGACCCAGTACTTC	CASSLDDYQETQYF
NA	TRBV12-3/TRBV12-4	TRBJ2-7	NA	TGTGCCAGCAGCCCCTCGGCGGGGCTCTCCTACGAGCAGTACTTC	CASSPSAGLSYEQYF
NA	TRBV9	TRBJ1-5	TRBD1	TGTGCCAGCAGTGGCAGGGGGGGTCAGCCCCAGCATTTT	CASSGRGGQPQHF
NA	TRBV27	TRBJ2-1	NA	TGTGCCAGCAGTTCGACGACGGATAACTACAATGAGCAGTTCTTC	CASSSTTDNYNEQFF
NA	TRBV5-1	TRBJ2-3	NA	TGCGCCAGCAGAGAGTTGGGTGGCGCAGATACGCAGTATTTT	CASRELGGADTQYF
NA	TRBV29-1	TRBJ2-1	NA	TGCAGCGTTGAAAAGGACGGAAGCTCCTACAATGAGCAGTTCTTC	CSVEKDGSSYNEQFF
NA	TRBV27	TRBJ1-2	NA	TGTGCCAGCCGGCCAGGGGTCCTGTATGGCTACACCTTC	CASRPGVLYGYTF
NA	TRBV5-1	TRBJ2-5	NA	TGCGCCAGCAAACAGGATCAGGCTGGAGAGACCCAGTACTTC	CASKQDQAGETQYF
NA	TRBV9	TRBJ2-6	NA	TGTGCCAGCAGCGTAGCTGGGGGGCTGGGGCAAAACGTCCTGACTTTC	CASSVAGGLGQNVLTF
NA	TRBV4-1	TRBJ1-1	NA	TGCGCCAGCAGCCAAGGTGGGGGGTGGTTGTCTGAAGCTTTCTTT	CASSQGGGWLSEAFF
NA	TRBV9	TRBJ2-7	NA	TGTGCCAGCAGCGTAGGTGTCCCAGCCTACGAGCAGTACTTC	CASSVGVPAYEQYF
NA	TRBV12-3/TRBV12-4	TRBJ2-7	NA	TGTGCCAGCAGTTTCGAGCGGAACTACGAGCAGTACTTC	CASSFERNYEQYF
NA	TRBV13	TRBJ1-2	NA	TGTGCCAGCAGCCGAGGTCGAACAAACTATGGCTACACCTTC	CASSRGRTNYGYTF
NA	TRBV30	TRBJ1-1	NA	TGTGCCTGGATCACGGGGTACACTGAAGCTTTCTTT	CAWITGYTEAFF
NA	TRBV10-2	TRBJ1-2	NA	TGCGCCAGCAGTGAGCACAGGGTTCCCAACTATGGCTACACCTTC	CASSEHRVPNYGYTF
NA	TRBV12-3/TRBV12-4	TRBJ2-6	TRBD1	TGTGCCAGCAGTTCCTTGGACAGGAGCTCTGGGGCCAACGTCCTGACTTTC	CASSSLDRSSGANVLTF
NA	TRBV12-3/TRBV12-4	TRBJ2-7	TRBD1	TGTGCCAGCAGTCCGGACAGGGGGCACTACGAGCAGTACTTC	CASSPDRGHYEQYF
NA	TRBV10-2	TRBJ2-7	NA	TGCGCCAGCAGTGAGTTCTCCTACGAGCAGTACTTC	CASSEFSYEQYF
NA	TRBV12-3/TRBV12-4	TRBJ2-7	TRBD2	TGTGCCAGCAGTTTTCTAGCGGGAGTGGGTGAGCAGTACTTC	CASSFLAGVGEQYF
NA	TRBV24-1	TRBJ2-6	NA	TGTGCCACCAGTGAGACGGGGACTGGGGCCAACGTCCTGACTTTC	CATSETGTGANVLTF
few	TRBV28	TRBJ2-1	NA	TGTGCCAGCAGTTTAGGGGGAACCTACAATGAGCAGTTCTTC	CASSLGGTYNEQFF
NA	TRBV9	TRBJ1-2	NA	TGTGCCAGCAGCGTAGAGGCAGAGCAGGGCTACACCTTC	CASSVEAEQGYTF
NA	TRBV20-1	TRBJ1-2	NA	TGCAGTGCTAGTGGCTATGGCTACACCTTC	CSASGYGYTF
NA	TRBV9	TRBJ2-7	NA	TGTGCCAGCAGCGTAGCTCCCGGCCAGGTTAGCTCTTACGAGCAGTACTTC	CASSVAPGQVSSYEQYF
NA	TRBV27	TRBJ2-3	NA	TGTGCCAGCAGTTTCGGGTGGGCCACAGATACGCAGTATTTT	CASSFGWATDTQYF
NA	TRBV6-1	TRBJ2-2	NA	TGTGCCAGCAGTCCTGAACAGGGAGCGAACACCGGGGAGCTGTTTTTT	CASSPEQGANTGELFF
NA	TRBV27	TRBJ1-5	NA	TGTGCCAGCAGCCTTGCGGCTAGCAATCAGCCCCAGCATTTT	CASSLAASNQPQHF